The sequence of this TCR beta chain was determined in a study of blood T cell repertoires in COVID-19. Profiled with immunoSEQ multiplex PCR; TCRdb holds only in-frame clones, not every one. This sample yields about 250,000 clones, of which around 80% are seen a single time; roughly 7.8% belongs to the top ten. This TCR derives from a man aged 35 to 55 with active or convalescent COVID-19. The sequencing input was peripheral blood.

The CDR3, as DNA: TGTGCCAGCAGCTCGGGACAGTCCTCTGGAAACACCATATATTTT. This gives the protein CASSSGQSSGNTIYF. The chain recombines TRBV7-2 with TRBJ1-3, with 7 bases aligning to TRBD1. Germline assignment: CDR1 SGHTA and CDR2 FQGNSA. The CDR3 is 15 amino acids. V lost 4 bases, J lost 0 bases, and 3 bases stayed unmatched.